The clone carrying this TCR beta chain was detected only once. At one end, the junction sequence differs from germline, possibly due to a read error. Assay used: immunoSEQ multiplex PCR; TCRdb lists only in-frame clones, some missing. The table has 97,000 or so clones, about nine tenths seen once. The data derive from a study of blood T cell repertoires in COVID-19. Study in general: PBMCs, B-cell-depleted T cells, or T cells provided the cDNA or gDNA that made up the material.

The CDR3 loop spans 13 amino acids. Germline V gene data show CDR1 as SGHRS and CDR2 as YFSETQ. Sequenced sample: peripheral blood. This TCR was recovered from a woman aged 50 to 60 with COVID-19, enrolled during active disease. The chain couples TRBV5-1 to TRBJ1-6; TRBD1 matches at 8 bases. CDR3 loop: CASSLGQGAPGYF. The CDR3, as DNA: TGCGCCAGCAGCTTGGGCCAGGGGGCGCCCGGCTACTTT.